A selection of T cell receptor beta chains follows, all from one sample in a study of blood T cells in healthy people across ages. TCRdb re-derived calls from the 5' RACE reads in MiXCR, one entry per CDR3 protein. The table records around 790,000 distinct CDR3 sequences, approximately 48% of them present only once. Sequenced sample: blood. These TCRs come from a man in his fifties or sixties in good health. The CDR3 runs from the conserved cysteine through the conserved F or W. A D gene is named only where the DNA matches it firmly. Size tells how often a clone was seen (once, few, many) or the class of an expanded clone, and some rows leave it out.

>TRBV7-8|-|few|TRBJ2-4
CASSFTQGYGKNIQYF
TGTGCCAGCAGTTTCACCCAGGGTTATGGCAAAAACATTCAGTACTTC
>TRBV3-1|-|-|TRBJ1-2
CASSQDLGLDGYTF
TGTGCCAGCAGCCAAGATTTAGGGCTGGATGGCTACACCTTC
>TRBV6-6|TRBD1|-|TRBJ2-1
CASSHPTGQVVHEQFF
TGTGCCAGCAGTCACCCCACGGGACAGGTGGTACATGAGCAGTTCTTC
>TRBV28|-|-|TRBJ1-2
CASSLAGPGYGYTF
TGTGCCAGCAGTTTGGCAGGGCCGGGCTATGGCTACACCTTC
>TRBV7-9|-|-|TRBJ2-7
CASSLAHTGGGYEQYF
TGTGCCAGCAGCTTAGCGCATACAGGGGGGGGTTACGAGCAGTACTTC
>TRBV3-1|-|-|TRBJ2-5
CASNIRWTGVQETQYF
TGTGCCAGCAACATAAGGTGGACGGGCGTGCAAGAGACCCAGTACTTC
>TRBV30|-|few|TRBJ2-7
CAWSVVESHEQYF
TGTGCCTGGAGTGTCGTGGAGTCCCACGAGCAGTACTTC
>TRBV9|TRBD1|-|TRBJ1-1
CTSSSRTGSEAFF
TGTACCAGCAGCTCCCGGACAGGAAGTGAAGCTTTCTTT
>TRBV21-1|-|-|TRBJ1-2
CASSKGGYTF
TGTGCCAGCAGCAAAGGTGGCTACACCTTC
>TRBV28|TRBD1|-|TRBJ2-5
CASSPDRGPQYF
TGTGCCAGCAGTCCGGACAGGGGGCCCCAGTACTTC
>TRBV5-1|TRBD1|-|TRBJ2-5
CASRDRGSQAETQYF
TGCGCCAGCCGGGACAGGGGGTCCCAGGCAGAGACCCAGTACTTC
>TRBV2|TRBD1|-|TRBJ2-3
CASHKQGGSTDTQYF
TGTGCCAGCCACAAACAGGGGGGAAGCACAGATACGCAGTATTTT
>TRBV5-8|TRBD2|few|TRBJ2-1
CASSLLAGGRYNEQFF
TGTGCCAGCAGCCTTCTAGCGGGGGGTCGGTACAATGAGCAGTTCTTC
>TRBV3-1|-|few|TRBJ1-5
CASSDRSQPQHF
TGTGCCAGCAGCGACCGGTCTCAGCCCCAGCATTTT
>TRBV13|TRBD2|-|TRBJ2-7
CASSSSRSGGPTYEQYF
TGTGCCAGCAGCTCCTCGCGAAGCGGGGGGCCGACATACGAGCAGTACTTC
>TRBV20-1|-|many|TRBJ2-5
CSAKGGAAQETQYF
TGCAGTGCTAAAGGAGGAGCCGCCCAAGAGACCCAGTACTTC
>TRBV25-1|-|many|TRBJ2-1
CASNWGNEQFF
TGTGCCAGCAATTGGGGCAATGAGCAGTTCTTC
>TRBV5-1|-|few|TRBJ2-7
CASSLVPGQTYEQYF
TGCGCCAGCAGCTTGGTGCCAGGGCAAACCTACGAGCAGTACTTC
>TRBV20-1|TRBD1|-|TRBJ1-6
CSASLAGGLNSPLHF
TGCAGTGCTAGCCTAGCAGGGGGTCTGAATTCACCCCTCCACTTT
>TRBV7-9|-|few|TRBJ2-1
CASSLLGLDHYYNEQFF
TGTGCCAGCAGCTTGCTGGGCCTCGACCACTACTACAATGAGCAGTTCTTC
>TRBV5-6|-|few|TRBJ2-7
CASSFQAVTYEQYF
TGTGCCAGCAGCTTTCAGGCAGTTACCTACGAGCAGTACTTC
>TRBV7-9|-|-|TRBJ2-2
CAIPERVQVTGELFF
TGTGCCATCCCCGAGCGGGTGCAGGTCACCGGGGAGCTGTTTTTT
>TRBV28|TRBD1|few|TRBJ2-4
CASSPRTGWNIQYF
TGTGCCAGCAGTCCCCGGACAGGATGGAACATTCAGTACTTC
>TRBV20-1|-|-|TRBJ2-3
CSVPMVGLLTDTQYF
TGCAGTGTTCCCATGGTAGGACTCCTTACAGATACGCAGTATTTT
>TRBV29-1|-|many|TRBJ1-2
CSVEEGANYGYTF
TGCAGCGTTGAGGAAGGAGCTAACTATGGCTACACCTTC
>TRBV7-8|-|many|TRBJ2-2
CASSLVDTGELFF
TGTGCCAGCAGCTTAGTTGACACCGGGGAGCTGTTTTTT
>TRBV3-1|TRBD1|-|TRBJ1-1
CASSLKGAVNTEAFF
TGTGCCAGCAGTCTTAAGGGGGCGGTGAACACTGAAGCTTTCTTT
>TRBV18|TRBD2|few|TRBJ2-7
CASSSMPGTRIYEQYF
TGTGCCAGCTCATCCATGCCCGGGACTAGAATCTACGAGCAGTACTTC
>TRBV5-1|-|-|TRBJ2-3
CASSPTAPADTQYF
TGCGCCAGCAGCCCTACTGCGCCCGCAGATACGCAGTATTTT
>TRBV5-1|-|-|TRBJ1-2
CASSLVTGGDYGYTF
TGCGCCAGCAGCTTGGTTACGGGTGGGGACTATGGCTACACCTTC
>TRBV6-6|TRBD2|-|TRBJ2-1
CASTSGTSGGNEQFF
TGTGCCAGCACCTCTGGTACTAGCGGGGGCAATGAGCAGTTCTTC
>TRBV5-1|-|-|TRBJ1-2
CASSLGGTHGYGYTF
TGCGCCAGCAGCTTGGGGGGCACACATGGCTATGGCTACACCTTC
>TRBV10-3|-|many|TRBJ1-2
CAISPALLLAHGYTF
TGTGCCATCAGTCCAGCCCTCCTCTTGGCGCATGGCTACACCTTC
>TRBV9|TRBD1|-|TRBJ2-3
CASSARGQGATDTQYF
TGTGCCAGCAGCGCGCGGGGACAGGGGGCAACAGATACGCAGTATTTT
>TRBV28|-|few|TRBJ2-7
CASSSTSTGQPYEQYF
TGTGCCAGCAGTTCTACTTCAACGGGACAACCCTACGAGCAGTACTTC
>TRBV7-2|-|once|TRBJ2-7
CASSVFGQVHEQYF
TGTGCCAGCAGCGTATTCGGTCAGGTCCACGAGCAGTACTTC
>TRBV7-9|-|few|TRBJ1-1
CASSPLQGGSEAFF
TGTGCCAGCAGCCCACTACAGGGAGGCTCTGAAGCTTTCTTT
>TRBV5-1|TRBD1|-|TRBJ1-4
CASSWGQGPNEKLFF
TGCGCCAGCAGCTGGGGACAGGGCCCTAATGAAAAACTGTTTTTT
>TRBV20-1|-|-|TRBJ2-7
CSARPRNTMLEQYF
TGCAGTGCTAGACCCAGAAACACTATGCTCGAGCAGTACTTC
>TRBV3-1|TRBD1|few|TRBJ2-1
CASSQDTGGNNEQFF
TGTGCCAGCAGCCAAGACACAGGGGGAAACAATGAGCAGTTCTTC
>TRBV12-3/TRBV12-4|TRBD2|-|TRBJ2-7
CASSLSTSVNEQYF
TGTGCCAGCAGTCTCAGCACTAGCGTCAACGAGCAGTACTTC
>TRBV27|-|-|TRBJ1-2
CASRTGTSNYGYTF
TGTGCCAGCAGAACCGGGACAAGCAACTATGGCTACACCTTC
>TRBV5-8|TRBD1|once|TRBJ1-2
CASSLYGQGTAYGYTF
TGTGCCAGCAGCTTGTACGGACAGGGGACAGCTTATGGCTACACCTTC
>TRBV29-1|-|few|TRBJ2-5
CSVATEGGQETQYF
TGCAGCGTTGCGACAGAGGGGGGACAAGAGACCCAGTACTTC
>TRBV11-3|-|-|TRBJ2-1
CASSPSLEGEQFF
TGTGCCAGCAGCCCGAGCCTAGAGGGTGAGCAGTTCTTC
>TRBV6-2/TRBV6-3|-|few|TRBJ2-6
CASSLQGTPGANVLTF
TGTGCCAGCAGTCTACAGGGAACTCCCGGGGCCAACGTCCTGACTTTC
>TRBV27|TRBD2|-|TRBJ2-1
CVSIRPLAGGYNEQFF
TGTGTCAGCATCCGACCCCTAGCGGGGGGGTACAATGAGCAGTTCTTC
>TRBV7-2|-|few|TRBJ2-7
CASSTRPLYEQYF
TGTGCCAGCAGCACCAGACCCCTATACGAGCAGTACTTC
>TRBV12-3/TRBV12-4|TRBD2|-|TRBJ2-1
CASTPYWSSGGANEQFF
TGTGCCAGCACCCCTTATTGGTCTAGCGGGGGGGCCAATGAGCAGTTCTTC
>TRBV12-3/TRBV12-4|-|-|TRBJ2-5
CASSFGGTFPLGQYF
TGTGCCAGCAGTTTCGGGGGCACATTTCCTTTAGGGCAGTACTTC
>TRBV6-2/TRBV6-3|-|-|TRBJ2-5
CASSYSKWQETQYF
TGTGCCAGCAGTTACTCAAAGTGGCAAGAGACCCAGTACTTC
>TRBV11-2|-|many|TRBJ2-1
CASSSPGSSYNEQFF
TGTGCCAGCAGCTCTCCCGGGAGCTCCTACAATGAGCAGTTCTTC
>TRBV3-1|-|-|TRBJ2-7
CASSCRPEGYEQYF
TGTGCCAGCAGTTGCAGACCTGAAGGGTACGAGCAGTACTTC
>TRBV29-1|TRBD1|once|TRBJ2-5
CSVGKGDRAETQYF
TGCAGCGTTGGAAAGGGGGACAGGGCGGAGACCCAGTACTTC
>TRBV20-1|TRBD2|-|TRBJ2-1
CSARFRTLAGRHNEQFF
TGCAGTGCTAGATTTAGGACACTAGCGGGGAGGCACAATGAGCAGTTCTTC